One and the same sample provided the 7 T cell receptor beta chains below, sequenced in a study of regulatory T cells in long-lasting Graves disease. Building the TCR beta libraries relied on iRepertoire HTBI primers, and CDR3 regions underwent Arm-PCR. TCRdb passed the multiplex PCR reads through MiXCR, listing each CDR3 protein once. The sample holds 400,000 to 550,000 distinct CDR3 sequences, around 15% seen once. Time point denoted: newly diagnosed GD, antithyroid drugs for less than 3 months. PBMC RNA was the source of the TCR library. The sample was also reused in another study, on T cells in Graves' hyperthyroidism and ophthalmopathy.

Specimen: peripheral blood mononuclear cells (PBMCs), collected at new diagnosis, from a patient treated with antithyroid drugs. The receptors derive from a woman aged 18-30 years with Graves disease.

Only a few counts were recorded for this clonotype. The CDR3 DNA follows: TGTGCCAGTAGACAACACCGGGACAGGGGGCATGACACTGAAGCTTTCTTT. This encodes CASRQHRDRGHDTEAFF. The rearrangement uses TRBV19 and TRBJ1-1; 12 bases line up with TRBD1. V dropped 6 bases and J dropped 3; count of bases not matched to a gene: 11. CDR3 length equals 17 residues. Germline V CDR1 and CDR2: LNHDA, SQIVND (reference sequence).

In its sample, this clonotype was seen a few times. The gene calls are TRBV5-6 and TRBJ2-7, with D maybe TRBD2 (5 bases). This CDR3 has 12 residues. V gave up 0 bases and J gave up 6 bases, with 7 bases separating them. The germline V gene has CDR1 SGHDT and CDR2 YYEEEE. The CDR3 bases are TGTGCCAGCAGCTTGGCACTAGGCGAGCAGTACTTC. This codes for CASSLALGEQYF.

Of note for this clonotype: Relative to the germline gene, one junction end is altered; a read error may explain this. The chain links TRBV5-5 to TRBJ1-1; weak D call: TRBD1 (6 bases). Germline V gene sequence: CDR1 SGHKS, CDR2 YYEKEE (reference sequence). The CDR3 is 14 amino acids. The CDR3 DNA reads as TGCGCCAGCACCCTACCGGGACAGAACACTGAAGCTTTCTTT. Its translation: CASTLPGQNTEAFF.

This clonotype has just a few counts. Given a much more abundant clone one base away, this may be a read error. The rearrangement joins TRBV7-3 to TRBJ2-1; TRBD2 matches 11 bases. This CDR3 is built from 16 residues. V lost 1 base, J lost 7 bases, and 6 bases stayed unmatched. Germline assignment: CDR1 SGHTA and CDR2 FQGTGA. The CDR3 protein is CASSLRTSGYHNEQFF. The CDR3 coding sequence is TGTGCCAGCAGCTTAAGGACTAGCGGGTATCATAATGAGCAGTTCTTC.

The genes are TRBV14 and TRBJ2-2, with a possible D match to TRBD2 (6 bases). Trimming cost V 7 bases and J 5 bases, with 17 bases left between them. The CDR3 runs to 15 residues. Germline lookup yields CDR1 SGHDN and CDR2 FVKESK. In DNA form, the CDR3 reads TGTGCCAGCACAAAAGGAGGGGTTTGGACCGGGGAGCTGTTTTTT. Translated, it gives CASTKGGVWTGELFF.

The chain employs TRBV2 and TRBJ1-6, with D perhaps TRBD1 (6 bases). Germline CDR1 SNHLY, CDR2 FYNNEI. The V end lost 6 bases, the J end lost 2 bases, and 14 bases lay between the germline ends. The CDR3 extends over 16 amino acids. The chain's CDR3 is CASRLQGTAYNSPLHF. The CDR3 bases are TGTGCCAGCAGATTACAGGGAACCGCCTATAATTCACCCCTCCACTTT.

V usage is TRBV5-1 and J usage is TRBJ1-3, with TRBD1 identical over 12 bases. Germline CDR1 is SGHRS and CDR2 is YFSETQ. The trim removed 2 bases at V and 1 base at J, leaving 7 bases unmatched. The CDR3 spans 18 residues. CDR3 region: CASSFKPGQGASGNTIYF. The CDR3, as DNA: TGCGCCAGCAGCTTCAAGCCGGGACAGGGGGCGTCTGGAAACACCATATATTTT.